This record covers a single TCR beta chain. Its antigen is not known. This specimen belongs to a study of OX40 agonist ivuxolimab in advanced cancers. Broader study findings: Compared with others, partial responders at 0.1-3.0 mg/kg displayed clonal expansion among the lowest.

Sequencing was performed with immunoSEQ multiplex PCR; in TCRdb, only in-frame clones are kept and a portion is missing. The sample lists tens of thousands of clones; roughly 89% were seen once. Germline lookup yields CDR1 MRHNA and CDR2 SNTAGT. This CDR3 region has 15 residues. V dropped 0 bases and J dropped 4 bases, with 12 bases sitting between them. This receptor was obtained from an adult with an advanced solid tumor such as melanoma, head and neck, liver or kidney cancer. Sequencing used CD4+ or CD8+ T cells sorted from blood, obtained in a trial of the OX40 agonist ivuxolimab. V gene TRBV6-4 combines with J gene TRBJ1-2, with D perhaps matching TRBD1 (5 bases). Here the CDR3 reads CASSDSFTGSYGYTF. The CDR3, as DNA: TGTGCCAGCAGTGACTCTTTTACAGGTAGCTATGGCTACACCTTC.